The entry that follows covers one TCR beta chain sequence. The antigen is not known. Other nucleotide sequences from this sample produce the same CDR3. The primer mix had 60 Vbeta and 13 Jbeta primers. Authors' processing steps: Later reanalysis found around 80 million unique TCR beta chains, some 10 million of them shared. Clones were read by immunoSEQ multiplex PCR, and TCRdb kept only the in-frame ones, dropping some. The DNA gave D and trimming, while V, J and clone size come from that table. The sample totals 130,000 or so clones; its top ten clones hold around 2.2%. This entry comes from a study of cytomegalovirus exposure and HLA in healthy donors. The germline CDR1 and CDR2 sequences are KGHSH and LQKENI. This CDR3 region has 15 residues. Deletions cut 3 bases from V and 3 bases from J, with 14 bases between. Study-wide points: A later analysis, which compared TCR beta chains of equal frequency, found the HLA-associated ones more clonally expanded.

The sample comprised PBMCs. This receptor was identified in a woman aged 18-30 years in good health and CMV-seronegative. V is TRBV18 and J is TRBJ1-2, with D perhaps matching TRBD1 (5 bases). The CDR3 protein is CASSPGGELYYGYTF. CDR3 nucleotides: TGTGCCAGCTCACCGGGGGGGGAGCTCTACTATGGCTACACCTTC.